This T cell receptor (beta chain) was profiled in a study of blood T cell repertoires in COVID-19. Study at large: COVID-19 samples from acute and convalescent phases originated in the United States, Italy and Spain. From T cells, B-cell-depleted T cells, or PBMCs came the material, which was cDNA or gDNA.

Original methodology: Nucleated cell number was recorded as an estimate derived from reference gene primer amplification. Sequencing was performed with immunoSEQ multiplex PCR; in TCRdb, only in-frame clones are kept and a portion is missing. V, J and clone size were drawn from that table, and D and trimming were deduced from the DNA. Of approximately 200,000 clones in the sample, around 81% are singletons; the top ten hold more than 2.5%. The germline gives CDR1 LNHDA, CDR2 SQIVND (reference sequence). There are 15 residues in the CDR3. The V gene lost 4 bases and the J gene lost 2 bases, with 15 bases spanning the gap.

Sequencing was performed on peripheral blood. This receptor was taken from a woman in her twenties or thirties who had recovered from COVID-19. V and J are TRBV19 and TRBJ2-7; D might be TRBD1 (6 bases). The CDR3 DNA reads TGTGCCAGTAGTAGCCGGCAGGGGCCTACCTACGAGCAGTACTTC. Protein sequence: CASSSRQGPTYEQYF.